This T cell receptor beta chain is drawn from a study of blood T cells in healthy people across ages. General observations from the study: Naive T cell percentage strongly correlated with TCR beta diversity.

Between the trimmed V and J ends, which lost 8 bases and 2 bases, there was a span of 13 bases. CDR1 and CDR2 from the germline V gene are LGHNT and FRNRAP. The CDR3 totals 14 residues. Worth noting for this clonotype: Its antigen is not known.

Primed by a sample-barcoded 5' primer and a J-beta primer mix, a second PCR proceeded for about 6 to 12 cycles. CDR3-containing paired-end reads numbering at least 2.5 million came from each sample. TCRdb ran MiXCR on the 5' RACE reads and lists one entry per CDR3 protein. This sample carries about 570,000 distinct CDR3 sequences, 27% of them seen once, and the ten largest clones take roughly 20%. The sequencing sample was made of blood. The chain uses TRBV12-5 and TRBJ2-1; the D gene is possibly TRBD2 (6 bases). The sequence was obtained from a woman in her 70s in good health. CDR3 sequence (DNA): TGTGCTAGTAAGGAGGGTTGGCCCTACAATGAGCAGTTCTTC. This translates into CASKEGWPYNEQFF.